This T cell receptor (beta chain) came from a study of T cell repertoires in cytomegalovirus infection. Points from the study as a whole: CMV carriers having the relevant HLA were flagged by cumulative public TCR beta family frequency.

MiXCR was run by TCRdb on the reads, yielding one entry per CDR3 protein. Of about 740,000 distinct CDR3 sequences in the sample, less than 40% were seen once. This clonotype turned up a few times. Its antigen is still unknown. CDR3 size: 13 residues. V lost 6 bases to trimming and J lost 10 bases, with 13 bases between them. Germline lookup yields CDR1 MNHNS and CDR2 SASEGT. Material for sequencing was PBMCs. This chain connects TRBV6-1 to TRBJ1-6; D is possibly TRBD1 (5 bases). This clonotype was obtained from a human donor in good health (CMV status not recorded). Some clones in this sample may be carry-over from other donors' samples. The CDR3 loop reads CASRGGNVSPLHF. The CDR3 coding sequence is TGTGCCAGCAGGGGGGGGAATGTCTCACCCCTCCACTTT.